This T cell receptor beta chain originates from a study of PD-1 blockade in mismatch repair-deficient tumors. The wider study: All were previously treated, progressing patients with around eleven mismatch repair-deficient cancer types. Study conclusions and caveats: After pembrolizumab, tumor-resident clones rose rapidly, then generally contracted before radiologic responses.

Every patient had mismatch repair deficiency by PCR or immunohistochemistry. TCRs were sequenced from a few patients responding to pembrolizumab. The CDR3 is 16 residues long. Per the germline V gene, CDR1 is SGHTA and CDR2 is FQGNSA. J lost 7 bases, V lost 5 bases, and 14 bases had no gene match. Comment on this clone: The antigen is undetermined.

Libraries were prepared by immunoSEQ multiplex PCR; TCRdb keeps only in-frame clonotypes and omits some of them. Among 17,000 or so clones, approximately 84% were seen once, and the ten largest hold roughly 1.7%. The specimen was PBMCs, collected less than 25 weeks after starting pembrolizumab. The receptor was isolated from an adult with mismatch repair-deficient cancer. The chain links TRBV7-2 to TRBJ2-1, with 7 bases lining up with TRBD1. The CDR3 loop reads CASSLEGGANGNEQFF. CDR3 bases: TGTGCCAGCAGCCTAGAAGGGGGCGCAAATGGGAATGAGCAGTTCTTC.